Each of the 5 T cell receptor beta chains below was sequenced from the same sample in a study of T cells after yellow fever vaccination (dated by TCRdb to the late 2010s). The treatment or condition label here, explained by the study, means: live attenuated yellow fever vaccine strain. The library was built by means of 5' RACE. Sequencing instrument: Illumina HiSeq 2500. Through fastp at Q25 and MiXCR, TCRdb rebuilt clones from the public reads, retaining in-frame beta chains. Here each entry gathers all rows of one CDR3 protein and keeps the most common genes and DNA. The sample data list about 300,000 distinct CDR3 sequences, and approximately 7% of these were observed just once. Roughly 19% of the sample is in the top ten clones. Source: PBMCs, taken approximately 47 days after the first yellow fever vaccination. The receptors stem from a man younger than 30 who received the YFV17D yellow fever vaccine.

The CDR3 DNA sequence: TGCGCCAGCAGCCAAGACGGGGCTGGATTTAGGGAAAAACTGTTTTTT. Protein sequence: CASSQDGAGFREKLFF. V usage is TRBV4-3 and J usage is TRBJ1-4; D is perhaps TRBD1 (5 bases). This CDR3 comprises 16 residues. From germline, CDR1 is LGHNA and CDR2 YSLEER. V shed 0 bases and J shed 8 bases, with 16 bases lying between them.

This clonotype was observed at least ten times. This chain links TRBV3-1 with TRBJ1-2; D not certain. Germline CDR1 is LGHDT and CDR2 is YNNKEL (reference sequence). Between the trimmed V and J ends, which lost 6 bases and 3 bases, there was a span of 11 bases. The CDR3 length is 13 residues. The CDR3 bases are TGTGCCAGCAGTCTGGTCGGATACTATGGCTACACCTTC. Translation: CASSLVGYYGYTF.

This clonotype was detected only a few times. The chain has TRBV7-2 and TRBJ1-5, with TRBD1 matching over 7 bases. The germline gives CDR1 SGHTA, CDR2 FQGNSA. V lost 5 bases, J lost 2 bases, and 6 bases stayed unmatched. The CDR3 runs 15 residues. Here the CDR3 DNA reads TGTGCCAGCAGCGCGACAGGGCAGGGCAATCAGCCCCAGCATTTT. Translation gives CASSATGQGNQPQHF.

By sample share, this clonotype is large (0.1 to 1%). The chain recombines TRBV7-2 with TRBJ2-1; 13 bases are shared with TRBD2. The length of the CDR3 is 15 residues. The germline gives CDR1 SGHTA, CDR2 FQGNSA. The V gene end was trimmed by 1 base and the J gene end by 6 bases; junction bases not matched to a gene: 0. This CDR3 is CASSLGLAGGNEQFF. The CDR3 DNA sequence: TGTGCCAGCAGCTTAGGACTAGCGGGGGGCAATGAGCAGTTCTTC.

The chain combines TRBV12-3 or TRBV12-4 with TRBJ1-2; D perhaps matches TRBD1 (6 bases). CDR3 length equals 15 residues. V gave up 5 bases and J gave up 4 bases, with 17 bases separating them. The CDR3 bases are TGTGCCAGCAGTAACGGAGGGGGGGGAAGCTATGGCTACACCTTC. This codes for CASSNGGGGSYGYTF.